These 17 T cell receptor beta chains were all obtained from the same sample, sequenced in a study of blood T cell repertoires in COVID-19. This table comes from immunoSEQ multiplex PCR, and its TCRdb copy is limited to in-frame clones, with some not included. The sample lists 95,000 to 110,000 clones; roughly 82% were seen once. Material: peripheral blood. Receptor source: a man between 60 and 75 years old with acute or convalescent COVID-19.

V usage is TRBV3-1 (or the pseudogene TRBV3-2) and J usage is TRBJ1-2, with TRBD1 matching over 9 bases. In germline, CDR1 is LGHDT, CDR2 YNNKEL (reference sequence). With V trimmed by 4 bases and J by 3 bases, 6 bases remained unmatched. The CDR3 is made up of 15 amino acids. The CDR3 sequence is CASSPDRGSHYGYTF. DNA of the CDR3: TGTGCCAGCAGCCCCGACAGGGGGTCTCACTATGGCTACACCTTC.

The chain recombines TRBV19 with TRBJ1-4; perhaps TRBD1 as D (6 bases). Germline V CDR1 and CDR2: LNHDA, SQIVND (reference sequence). The CDR3 loop spans 15 amino acids. Trimming took 8 bases from V and 5 from J, leaving 18 bases between them. The CDR3 protein is CASRTGGLENEKLFF. CDR3 DNA sequence: TGTGCCAGTCGTACCGGGGGGCTAGAAAATGAAAAACTGTTTTTT.

This chain connects TRBV28 to TRBJ2-7, with D tentatively TRBD1 (6 bases). The germline gives CDR1 MDHEN, CDR2 SYDVKM. The CDR3 length is 12 residues. V gave up 8 bases and J gave up 0 bases, with 8 bases separating them. The CDR3 sequence: CASGQNSYEQYF. The CDR3 DNA is TGTGCCAGCGGACAGAACTCCTACGAGCAGTACTTC.

This clone came up once. This rearrangement joins TRBV30 to TRBJ1-1, with no clear D. The CDR3 runs 11 residues. Trimming removed 3 bases at V and 5 bases at J, with 7 bases between. CDR1 is GTSNPN and CDR2 is SVGIG in the germline V gene (reference sequence). Here the CDR3 reads CAWRGGTEAFF. The CDR3 nucleotides are TGTGCCTGGAGGGGAGGGACTGAAGCTTTCTTT.

The J gene is TRBJ2-1, the V gene TRBV11-2; TRBD1 is a possible D gene (6 bases). The length of the CDR3 is 16 residues. Germline values: CDR1 SGHAT, CDR2 FQNNGV. V lost 4 bases and J lost 4, with 17 bases in between. For the CDR3, the DNA is TGTGCCAGCAGCTCCGACCCAGGGACAAGTTACAATGAGCAGTTCTTC. Amino acid sequence: CASSSDPGTSYNEQFF.

The chain joins TRBV7-6 to TRBJ1-1; 7 bases fit TRBD1. The trim removed 2 bases at V and 0 bases at J, leaving 3 bases unmatched. This CDR3 contains 15 residues. Germline V gene sequence: CDR1 SGHVS, CDR2 FNYEAQ. The CDR3 loop reads CASSLMTGLNTEAFF. The CDR3 DNA is TGTGCCAGCAGCTTAATGACAGGGCTGAACACTGAAGCTTTCTTT.

The chain combines TRBV28 with TRBJ2-6; 7 bases fit TRBD1. The ends lost 5 bases at V and 0 bases at J; junction bases unmatched: 7. Germline CDR1 reads MDHEN; CDR2 reads SYDVKM. CDR3 length: 17 amino acids. The CDR3 region has the DNA TGTGCCAGCAGTCTTCGACAGGGACGCTCTGGGGCCAACGTCCTGACTTTC. This encodes CASSLRQGRSGANVLTF. The variable domain in full, completed from reference TRBV28 and TRBJ2-6, reads DVKVTQSSRYLVKRTGEKVFLECVQDMDHENMFWYRQDPGLGLRLIYFSYDVKMKEKGDIPEGYSVSREKKERFSLILESASTNQTSMYLCASSLRQGRSGANVLTFGAGSRLTVL.

The chain has TRBV7-3 and TRBJ2-1, with 14 bases lining up with TRBD2. J lost 5 bases, V lost 5 bases, and 5 bases had no gene match. The CDR3 has 16 amino acids. Germline V gives CDR1 SGHTA, CDR2 FQGTGA. The chain's CDR3 is CASSPAGLAGDNEQFF. In nucleotides, the CDR3 is TGTGCCAGCAGCCCAGCGGGACTAGCGGGGGACAATGAGCAGTTCTTC. The variable domain in full, with the rest retrieved from reference TRBV7-3 and TRBJ2-1, is GAGVSQTPSNKVTEKGKYVELRCDPISGHTALYWYRQSLGQGPEFLIYFQGTGAADDSGLPNDRFFAVRPEGSVSTLKIQRTERGDSAVYLCASSPAGLAGDNEQFFGPGTRLTVL.

CDR3 sequence: CASSESDKALAKNIQYF. DNA of the CDR3: TGCGCCAGCAGTGAGTCGGACAAGGCTCTAGCCAAAAACATTCAGTACTTC. The chain uses TRBV10-1 and TRBJ2-4; weak D call: TRBD1 (5 bases). Deletions cut 0 bases from V and 0 bases from J, with 12 bases between. CDR1 is WNHNN, CDR2 SYGVQD, per germline (reference sequence). The CDR3 consists of 17 residues.

V usage is TRBV18 and J usage is TRBJ2-5; D is ambiguous. Germline values: CDR1 KGHSH, CDR2 LQKENI. V lost 6 bases and J 0 bases, leaving 14 bases between the germline ends. The CDR3 runs 15 residues. CDR3 sequence (DNA): TGTGCCAGCTCGAAACCTAGTGGGTACCAAGAGACCCAGTACTTC. This codes for CASSKPSGYQETQYF.

The chain joins TRBV21-1 to TRBJ1-2; the table's D gene call, TRBD1, was not cross checked with the DNA. TRBV21-1 is a listed pseudogene. CDR3 length equals 14 residues. The CDR3 loop is CASSKLGRADGYTF. The CDR3, as DNA: TGTGCCAGCAGCAAATTGGGCAGGGCGGATGGCTACACCTTC.

This chain links TRBV27 with TRBJ1-1; D is unclear. The V end was cut by 4 bases, the J end by 2 bases, with 17 bases between. CDR1 MNHEY and CDR2 SMNVEV come from the germline V gene (reference sequence). The CDR3 is 16 residues long. The CDR3 loop reads CASSSPHGSGNTEAFF. CDR3 nucleotides: TGTGCCAGCAGTTCCCCACATGGGTCAGGCAACACTGAAGCTTTCTTT.

The genes are TRBV5-1 and TRBJ1-2, with D perhaps TRBD1 (5 bases). The CDR3 runs 12 residues. Between the trimmed V and J ends, which lost 7 bases and 4 bases, there was a span of 11 bases. Germline V gene sequence: CDR1 SGHRS, CDR2 YFSETQ. CDR3 sequence reads: CASSDSTYGYTF. Here the CDR3 DNA reads TGCGCCAGCTCAGACAGTACCTATGGCTACACCTTC.

The CDR3 DNA sequence: TGCGCCAGCAGCCCCTACGGGCGGGGGAAGGGAAATGAGCAGTTCTTC. Translated, it gives CASSPYGRGKGNEQFF. This chain uses TRBV4-1 with TRBJ2-1; 7 bases map to TRBD2. Germline V gene data show CDR1 as MGHRA and CDR2 as YSYEKL. There are 16 residues in the CDR3. V lost 4 bases, J lost 7 bases, and 13 bases stayed unmatched.

This chain joins TRBV11-3 and TRBJ1-5; 7 nucleotides line up with TRBD1. The CDR3 runs to 16 residues. J lost 0 bases, V lost 5 bases, and 7 bases had no gene match. Germline lookup yields CDR1 SGHNT and CDR2 YENEEA. The CDR3 region has the DNA TGTGCCAGCAGCGAAGGGGGCCGGGATAGCAATCAGCCCCAGCATTTT. This encodes CASSEGGRDSNQPQHF.

The chain has TRBV14 and TRBJ1-2; D gene uncertain. Germline V gene data show CDR1 as SGHDN and CDR2 as FVKESK. The CDR3 consists of 13 residues. Trimming took off 4 bases at V and 3 bases at J, with 9 bases between the two ends. CDR3 loop: CASSPQRDYGYTF. As DNA, the CDR3 is TGTGCCAGCAGCCCCCAGCGAGACTATGGCTACACCTTC.

CDR3 DNA: TGTGCCAGCAGTGAAGGGGGCTTCACTGGAAACACCATATATTTT. This codes for CASSEGGFTGNTIYF. The V call is TRBV2, the J call TRBJ1-3; D is perhaps TRBD1 (5 bases). This CDR3 has 15 residues. In germline, CDR1 is SNHLY, CDR2 FYNNEI. The ends were cut back, 1 base at V and 2 bases at J, with 9 bases in the middle.